This entry lists 30 T cell receptor beta chains sequenced from one sample in a study of blood T cell repertoires in COVID-19. The method was immunoSEQ multiplex PCR; TCRdb's version includes in-frame clones alone and lacks a portion of them. The sample lists 400,000 or so clones, around nine tenths occurring once. Sequenced: peripheral blood. The receptors originated from a man aged 18 to 30 with COVID-19, enrolled during active disease.

CDR3 nucleotides: TGTGCCAGCAGGAGCCGACAGGGGGTTAGCAATGAGCAGTTCTTC. Its protein product is CASRSRQGVSNEQFF. This chain connects TRBV6-5 to TRBJ2-1, with 9 positions matching TRBD1. Germline V gene data show CDR1 as MNHEY and CDR2 as SVGAGI. Trimming removed 6 bases from V and 6 bases from J; junction bases left unmatched: 9. CDR3 length: 15 residues.

The chain joins TRBV7-6 to TRBJ2-3; TRBD2 matches 9 bases. V lost 1 base and J lost 3; bases outside the gene matches: 11. Germline-derived CDR1 and CDR2 are SGHVS and FNYEAQ. The CDR3 extends over 18 amino acids. Here the CDR3 DNA reads TGTGCCAGCAGCTTAGAGCCAGCGGGAGGTCGGGGAACAGATACGCAGTATTTT. Its translation is CASSLEPAGGRGTDTQYF.

The chain combines TRBV19 with TRBJ1-5, with D possibly being TRBD1 (6 bases). The CDR3 spans 15 residues. Germline loops: CDR1 LNHDA, CDR2 SQIVND (reference sequence). V lost 10 bases and J 1 base, leaving 17 bases between the germline ends. CDR3 region: CATKEGGFSNQPQHF. The CDR3, as DNA: TGTGCCACCAAAGAAGGGGGTTTCAGCAATCAGCCCCAGCATTTT.

V and J are TRBV7-9 and TRBJ2-5; 7 positions agree with TRBD2. The CDR3 has 15 residues. V shed 0 bases and J 3 bases; nucleotides not matched to a gene: 4. CDR1 is SEHNR, CDR2 FQNEAQ, per germline (reference sequence). Here the CDR3 reads CASSLARLAEETQYF. The CDR3 DNA follows: TGTGCCAGCAGCTTAGCGCGTCTAGCGGAAGAGACCCAGTACTTC. Variable domain in full (rest from reference TRBV7-9 and TRBJ2-5): DTGVSQNPRHKITKRGQNVTFRCDPISEHNRLYWYRQTLGQGPEFLTYFQNEAQLEKSRLLSDRFSAERPKGSFSTLEIQRTEQGDSAMYLCASSLARLAEETQYFGPGTRLLVL.

The chain joins TRBV30 to TRBJ2-7; 7 positions agree with TRBD1. The length of the CDR3 is 15 residues. V was clipped by 3 bases and J by 4 bases; unmatched bases: 12. CDR1 and CDR2 from the germline V gene are GTSNPN and SVGIG (reference sequence). The CDR3 spells CAWRDRGQDLYEQYF. Written as DNA, the CDR3 is TGTGCCTGGAGGGACCGAGGACAGGACCTATACGAGCAGTACTTC.

The rearrangement links TRBV2 to TRBJ2-1; 10 bases map to TRBD2. The J segment lost 5 bases and the V segment lost 5 bases, leaving 9 bases of the junction unmatched. Germline-derived CDR1 and CDR2 are SNHLY and FYNNEI. This CDR3 is built from 16 residues. This CDR3 is CASSSSSGGGNNEQFF. CDR3 DNA: TGTGCCAGCAGTTCATCTAGCGGGGGCGGGAACAATGAGCAGTTCTTC.

V and J are TRBV5-4 and TRBJ2-5, with D tentatively TRBD1 (6 bases). The CDR3 length is 13 residues. V gave up 3 bases and J gave up 5 bases, with 11 bases separating them. Per germline, CDR1 SGHNT and CDR2 YYREEE (reference sequence). The CDR3 sequence is CASSSTGAETQYF. DNA for the CDR3: TGTGCCAGCAGCTCGACAGGTGCGGAGACCCAGTACTTC.

The chain joins TRBV11-2 to TRBJ2-5, with a tentative D call TRBD1 (6 bases). The CDR3 has 13 residues. V lost 5 bases, J lost 4 bases, and 11 bases lay in between. In germline, CDR1 is SGHAT, CDR2 FQNNGV. As DNA, the CDR3 is TGTGCCAGCAGCCCTAGGGGGAGAGAGACCCAGTACTTC. It encodes CASSPRGRETQYF.

CDR3 in DNA: TGTGCCAGCAGCTTGGGTAGAGGGACCGGGGAGCTGTTTTTT. Its translation: CASSLGRGTGELFF. This chain links TRBV5-4 with TRBJ2-2, with D maybe TRBD2 (5 bases). Deletions cut 0 bases from V and 5 bases from J, with 8 bases between. CDR1 and CDR2 (germline): SGHNT, YYREEE (reference sequence). The CDR3 is made up of 14 amino acids.

The chain is built from TRBV2 and TRBJ2-7; maybe TRBD2 (7 bases). The V end lost 8 bases, the J end lost 2 bases, and 13 bases lay between the germline ends. CDR3 length: 13 residues. The germline CDR1 and CDR2 sequences are SNHLY and FYNNEI. CDR3 coding DNA: TGTGCCAGCGGGGAGGGGGGACCCTACGAGCAGTACTTC. This encodes CASGEGGPYEQYF.

CDR3 nucleotide sequence: TGTGCCAGCAGTGAAGGGCCAGATTCACCCCTCCACTTT. The encoded protein is CASSEGPDSPLHF. The chain joins TRBV6-1 to TRBJ1-6; D gene uncertain. V lost 1 base to trimming and J lost 8 bases, with 6 bases between them. The length of the CDR3 is 13 residues. Germline V CDR1 and CDR2: MNHNS, SASEGT.

The rearrangement links TRBV13 to TRBJ2-7, with 7 bases fitting TRBD1. The V gene's germline CDR1 is PRHDT and CDR2 FYEKMQ (reference sequence). The CDR3 covers 15 residues. Trimming at V came to 0 bases and at J to 3 bases, leaving 5 bases not matched to a gene. In DNA form, the CDR3 reads TGTGCCAGCAGCTTAGGAGGGGGCGCTGACTACGAGCAGTACTTC. Residues: CASSLGGGADYEQYF.

The rearrangement links TRBV5-1 to TRBJ2-7; tentative D call: TRBD2 (5 bases). The length of the CDR3 is 14 residues. V was cut by 0 bases and J by 0 bases, with 7 bases left in between. From germline, CDR1 is SGHRS and CDR2 YFSETQ. In DNA, the CDR3 is TGCGCCAGCAGCTTGGCGGGGAGCTCCTACGAGCAGTACTTC. Translated: CASSLAGSSYEQYF.

CDR3 sequence reads: CASSQEGTNLEQYF. The CDR3 bases are TGTGCCAGCAGCCAAGAAGGTACTAACCTCGAGCAGTACTTC. This chain joins TRBV3-1 (or the pseudogene TRBV3-2) and TRBJ2-7; unclear D gene. Germline CDR1 is LGHDT and CDR2 is YNNKEL (reference sequence). The CDR3 is made up of 14 amino acids. With 0 bases removed from V and 6 bases from J, the gap between germline ends came to 12 bases.

This clone was observed once. The chain joins TRBV24-1 to TRBJ2-3; TRBD2 matches at 7 bases. Trimming cost V 3 bases and J 1 base; bases outside gene matches: 6. The CDR3 sequence is 16 residues long. Germline V gene sequence: CDR1 KGHDR, CDR2 SFDVKD. The CDR3 sequence: CATSDNTGRGTDTQYF. The CDR3 DNA reads as TGTGCCACCAGTGATAATACGGGGAGGGGCACAGATACGCAGTATTTT.

The J gene is TRBJ2-1, the V gene TRBV24-1, with a weak D call TRBD1 (5 bases). V was clipped by 3 bases and J by 9 bases, with 23 bases between them. The germline V gene has CDR1 KGHDR and CDR2 SFDVKD. The CDR3 runs to 17 residues. CDR3 protein: CATSDPIDRLTVGEQFF. The CDR3 DNA reads TGTGCCACCAGTGATCCCATTGATAGGCTGACAGTTGGTGAGCAGTTCTTC.

The chain uses TRBV19 and TRBJ1-5; maybe TRBD1 (5 bases). With 1 base removed from V and 7 bases from J, the gap between germline ends came to 14 bases. The CDR3 is 15 residues long. Germline assignment: CDR1 LNHDA and CDR2 SQIVND (reference sequence). The DNA for the CDR3 is TGTGCCAGTAGTATAGTTCCCAGGGCGAGGCAGCCCCAGCATTTT. This sequence encodes CASSIVPRARQPQHF.

The genes are TRBV12-3 or TRBV12-4 and TRBJ1-6; D gene uncertain. Trimming shortened V by 6 bases and J by 6 bases, and 9 bases separated the two germline ends. The CDR3 is 13 residues long. The CDR3 spells CASSGGSNSPLHF. In nucleotides, the CDR3 is TGTGCCAGCAGCGGTGGGAGTAATTCACCCCTCCACTTT.

The rearrangement uses TRBV5-8 and TRBJ2-1; TRBD2 is a possible D gene (6 bases). Germline CDR1 and CDR2: SGHTS and YDEGEE. With 0 bases removed from V and 4 bases from J, the gap between germline ends came to 14 bases. The CDR3 runs to 16 residues. CDR3 DNA sequence: TGTGCCAGCAGCTTGGGGACGAGCGGGCTATACAATGAGCAGTTCTTC. It codes for CASSLGTSGLYNEQFF. Full variable domain (outside the CDR3, taken from reference TRBV5-8 and TRBJ2-1): EAGVTQSPTHLIKTRGQQATLRCSPISGHTSVYWYQQALGLGLQFLLWYDEGEERNRGNFPPRFSGRQFPNYSSELNVNALELEDSALYLCASSLGTSGLYNEQFFGPGTRLTVL.

This chain joins TRBV4-2 and TRBJ2-2; 8 bases line up with TRBD2. The ends lost 1 base at V and 7 bases at J; junction bases unmatched: 2. Germline CDR1 reads LGHNA; CDR2 reads YNFKEQ. This CDR3 contains 14 residues. As DNA, the CDR3 is TGTGCCAGCAGCCAAGGAGCGGGGGTCGGGGAGCTGTTTTTT. The encoded protein is CASSQGAGVGELFF.

V usage is TRBV5-1 and J usage is TRBJ1-4, with 10 nucleotides matching TRBD1. The CDR3 consists of 16 residues. With V trimmed by 4 bases and J by 6 bases, 9 bases remained unmatched. The germline V gene encodes CDR1 SGHRS and CDR2 YFSETQ. CDR3: CASSRSPGTGDEKLFF. In DNA form, the CDR3 reads TGCGCCAGCAGCCGATCCCCCGGGACAGGGGATGAAAAACTGTTTTTT. The complete variable domain, with remaining parts taken from reference TRBV5-1 and TRBJ1-4, reads KAGVTQTPRYLIKTRGQQVTLSCSPISGHRSVSWYQQTPGQGLQFLFEYFSETQRNKGNFPGRFSGRQFSNSRSEMNVSTLELGDSALYLCASSRSPGTGDEKLFFGSGTQLSVL.

The chain links TRBV5-1 to TRBJ2-6; 10 bases agree with TRBD1. The CDR3 totals 16 residues. From germline, CDR1 is SGHRS and CDR2 YFSETQ. V lost 4 bases to trimming and J lost 3 bases; unmatched junction nucleotides: 4. The CDR3 sequence: CASSLTGGGGANVLTF. DNA for the CDR3: TGCGCCAGCAGCCTGACAGGGGGCGGTGGGGCCAACGTCCTGACTTTC.

The rearrangement uses TRBV3-1 (or the pseudogene TRBV3-2) and TRBJ2-6, with D possibly TRBD1 on 5 matching bases. This CDR3 has 16 residues. Germline-derived CDR1 and CDR2 are LGHDT and YNNKEL (reference sequence). V was pared by 1 base and J by 3 bases, with 10 bases between. The CDR3 coding sequence is TGTGCCAGCAGCCAAGCTCCAGGGTTTGGGGCCAACGTCCTGACTTTC. Protein product: CASSQAPGFGANVLTF.

This clone showed up just a few times. The chain employs TRBV28 and TRBJ1-3; 7 bases match TRBD1. J lost 0 bases, V lost 3 bases, and 8 bases had no gene match. Germline assignment: CDR1 MDHEN and CDR2 SYDVKM. This CDR3 is 17 amino acids long. CDR3 DNA sequence: TGTGCCAGCAGTTTGGTGGCAGGGGGTCGCTCTGGAAACACCATATATTTT. The encoded protein is CASSLVAGGRSGNTIYF.

The V gene is TRBV7-2, the J gene TRBJ2-1; TRBD2 matches 10 bases. Looked up from germline, CDR1 is SGHTA and CDR2 is FQGNSA. This CDR3 comprises 17 residues. The V gene end was trimmed by 5 bases and the J gene end by 6 bases; junction bases not matched to a gene: 13. The CDR3 coding sequence is TGTGCCAGCAGCCTTACTCTGCTAGCGGGAGCTGGCAATGAGCAGTTCTTC. The encoded protein is CASSLTLLAGAGNEQFF.

The chain recombines TRBV6-5 with TRBJ1-6; D is ambiguous. The V gene lost 9 bases and the J gene lost 6 bases, with 15 bases spanning the gap. The CDR3 runs 14 residues. Germline assignment: CDR1 MNHEY and CDR2 SVGAGI. The CDR3 DNA follows: TGTGCCAGTCGGCGGACTAAGGCTAATTCACCCCTCCACTTT. Translating gives CASRRTKANSPLHF.

The chain has TRBV4-2 and TRBJ1-6; D unresolved. The CDR3 runs 16 residues. V was trimmed by 2 bases and J by 10 bases, leaving 18 bases between them. Looked up from germline, CDR1 is LGHNA and CDR2 is YNFKEQ. The CDR3 coding sequence is TGTGCCAGCAGCCAATCGACCAGAGGGTTGGGATCACCCCTCCACTTT. It codes for CASSQSTRGLGSPLHF.

V gene TRBV4-1 combines with J gene TRBJ2-3; no clear D gene. The V and J ends lost 5 bases and 5 bases respectively, with 8 bases between them. This CDR3 contains 12 residues. Per the germline V gene, CDR1 is MGHRA and CDR2 is YSYEKL. CDR3 sequence reads: CASSVQEDTQYF. CDR3 nucleotides: TGCGCCAGCAGCGTTCAGGAAGATACGCAGTATTTT.

V usage is TRBV7-8 and J usage is TRBJ2-5, with 9 positions matching TRBD2. Trimming removed 3 bases from V and 2 bases from J; junction bases left unmatched: 4. The CDR3 is 15 residues long. From germline, CDR1 is SGHVS and CDR2 FQNEAQ. The CDR3 region is CASSLRLAEQETQYF. As DNA, the CDR3 is TGTGCCAGCAGCTTGCGACTAGCGGAACAAGAGACCCAGTACTTC.

V usage is TRBV14 and J usage is TRBJ1-5; D gene uncertain. This CDR3 comprises 15 residues. V was trimmed by 4 bases and J by 3 bases, leaving 13 bases between them. CDR1 is SGHDN, CDR2 FVKESK, per germline. The CDR3 is CASSRARRDNQPQHF. DNA of the CDR3: TGTGCCAGCAGCCGAGCTAGACGCGACAATCAGCCCCAGCATTTT.